This is a list of T cell receptor beta chains from one sample in a study of CDR3 diversity in severe acne. TCRdb redid the calling of the PCR reads with MiXCR, one entry per CDR3 protein. The table records over 85,000 distinct CDR3 sequences, roughly 51% of them present only once. The sample was blood. The receptors were sampled from a male donor with acne. Each CDR3 is given with its conserved first and last residue. A D gene is named only where the DNA matches it firmly. Only part of the rows carry a size: once, few, many, or a class if the clone is expanded.

D	V	size	J	CDR3	DNA
NA	TRBV7-8	medium-sized	TRBJ2-3	CASSLGGGADTQYF	TGTGCCAGCAGCTTAGGTGGGGGGGCAGATACACAGTATTTT
NA	TRBV20-1	NA	TRBJ2-7	CSATGGSDPYEQYF	TGCAGTGCTACCGGGGGTAGCGACCCCTACGAGCAGTACTTC
TRBD2	TRBV25-1	once	TRBJ2-1	CASGRAVYNEQFF	TGTGCCAGCGGGAGGGCGGTCTACAATGAGCAGTTCTTC
TRBD1	TRBV12-3/TRBV12-4	NA	TRBJ1-5	CASSYAGGQPQHF	TGTGCCAGCAGTTATGCAGGGGGTCAGCCCCAGCATTTT
TRBD1	TRBV29-1	many	TRBJ2-7	CSVSIGQGYEQYF	TGCAGCGTCTCCATTGGACAGGGCTACGAGCAGTACTTC
TRBD2	TRBV2	NA	TRBJ2-5	CASSPPTSGIQTQYF	TGTGCCAGCAGTCCTCCGACTAGCGGTATCCAGACCCAGTACTTC
NA	TRBV5-1	once	TRBJ1-2	CASSLAPGDQYGHTF	TGCGCCAGCAGCTTGGCGCCAGGGGACCAATATGGCCACACCTTC
TRBD1	TRBV7-6	NA	TRBJ1-6	CASSLADREINSPLHF	TGTGCCAGCAGCTTAGCGGACAGGGAGATTAATTCACCCCTCCACTTT
NA	TRBV12-3/TRBV12-4	many	TRBJ2-1	CASTRGTVYNEQFF	TGTGCCAGCACCCGAGGAACAGTCTACAATGAGCAGTTCTTC
NA	TRBV5-8	many	TRBJ1-5	CASSQGTGSNQPQHF	TGTGCCAGCAGCCAAGGGACCGGTAGCAATCAGCCCCAGCATTTT
NA	TRBV10-3	NA	TRBJ2-3	CATRTLASEVAGTDTQYF	TGTGCCACCCGAACTCTTGCTAGCGAGGTAGCGGGCACAGATACGCAGTATTTT
TRBD2	TRBV25-1	NA	TRBJ2-7	CASSYQAPGLAGVAIYEQYF	TGTGCCAGCAGTTACCAGGCACCGGGACTAGCGGGAGTTGCCATCTACGAGCAGTACTTC
NA	TRBV6-1	few	TRBJ1-4	CASRTATNEKLFF	TGTGCCAGCCGGACAGCAACTAATGAAAAACTGTTTTTT
TRBD2	TRBV10-2	few	TRBJ2-2	CASGTSIDGELFF	TGCGCCAGTGGGACTAGTATTGACGGGGAGCTGTTTTTT
TRBD2	TRBV7-3	once	TRBJ2-5	CASSTGTSGDNQETQYF	TGTGCCAGCAGCACCGGGACTAGCGGAGACAACCAAGAGACCCAGTACTTC
TRBD1	TRBV20-1	NA	TRBJ1-2	CSATGIRTGDPNYGYTF	TGCAGTGCTACTGGGATACGGACAGGGGACCCTAACTACGGCTACACCTTC
NA	TRBV14	NA	TRBJ2-5	CASSLARASSETQYF	TGTGCCAGCAGCTTGGCCAGGGCTTCTTCGGAGACCCAGTACTTC
NA	TRBV25-1	NA	TRBJ1-2	CASSERGQGYTF	TGTGCCAGCAGTGAACGGGGGCAAGGCTACACCTTC
NA	TRBV6-5	once	TRBJ1-3	CASSRDPRNTIYF	TGTGCCAGCAGTAGGGACCCACGAAACACCATATATTTT